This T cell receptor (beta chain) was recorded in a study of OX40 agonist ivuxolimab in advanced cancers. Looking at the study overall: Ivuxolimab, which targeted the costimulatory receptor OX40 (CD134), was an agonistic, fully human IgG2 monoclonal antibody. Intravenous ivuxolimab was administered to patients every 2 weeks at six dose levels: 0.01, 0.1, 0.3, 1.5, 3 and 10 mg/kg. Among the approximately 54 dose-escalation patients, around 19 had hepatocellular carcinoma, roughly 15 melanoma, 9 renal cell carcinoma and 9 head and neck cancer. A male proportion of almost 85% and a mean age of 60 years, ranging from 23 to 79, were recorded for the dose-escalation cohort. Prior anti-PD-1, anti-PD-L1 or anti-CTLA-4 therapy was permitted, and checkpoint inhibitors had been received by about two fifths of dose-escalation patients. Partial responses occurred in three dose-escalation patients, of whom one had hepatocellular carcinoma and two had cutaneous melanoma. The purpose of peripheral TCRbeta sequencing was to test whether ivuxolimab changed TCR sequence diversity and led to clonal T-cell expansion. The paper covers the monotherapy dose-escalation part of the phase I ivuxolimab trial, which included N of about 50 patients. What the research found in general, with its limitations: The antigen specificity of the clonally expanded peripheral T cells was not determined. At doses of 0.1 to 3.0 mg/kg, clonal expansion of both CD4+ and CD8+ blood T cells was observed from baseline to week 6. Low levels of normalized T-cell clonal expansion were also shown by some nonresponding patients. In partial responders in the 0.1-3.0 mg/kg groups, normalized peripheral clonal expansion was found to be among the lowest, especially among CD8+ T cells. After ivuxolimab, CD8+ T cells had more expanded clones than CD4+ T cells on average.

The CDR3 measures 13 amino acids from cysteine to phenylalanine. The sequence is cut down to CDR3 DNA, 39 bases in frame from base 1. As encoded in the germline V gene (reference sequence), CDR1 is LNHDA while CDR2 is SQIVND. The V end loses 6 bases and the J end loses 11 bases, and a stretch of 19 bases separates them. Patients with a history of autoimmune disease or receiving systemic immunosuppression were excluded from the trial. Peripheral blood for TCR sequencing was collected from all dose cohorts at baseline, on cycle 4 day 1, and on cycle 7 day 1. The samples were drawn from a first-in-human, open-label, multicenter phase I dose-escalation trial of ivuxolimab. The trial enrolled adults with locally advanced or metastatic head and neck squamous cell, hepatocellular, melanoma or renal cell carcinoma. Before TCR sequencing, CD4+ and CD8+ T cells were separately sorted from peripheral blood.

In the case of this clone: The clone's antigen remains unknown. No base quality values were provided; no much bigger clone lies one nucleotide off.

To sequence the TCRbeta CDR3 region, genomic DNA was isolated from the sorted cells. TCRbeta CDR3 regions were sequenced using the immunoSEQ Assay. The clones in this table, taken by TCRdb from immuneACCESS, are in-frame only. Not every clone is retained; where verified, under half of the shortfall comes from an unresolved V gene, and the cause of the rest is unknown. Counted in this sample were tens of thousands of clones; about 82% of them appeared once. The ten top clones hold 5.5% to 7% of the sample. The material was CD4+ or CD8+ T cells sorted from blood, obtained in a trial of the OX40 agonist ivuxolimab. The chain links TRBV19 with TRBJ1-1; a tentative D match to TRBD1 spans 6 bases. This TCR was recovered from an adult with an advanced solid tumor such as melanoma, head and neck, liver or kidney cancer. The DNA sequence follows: TGTGCCAGTAGCCCTCGGGGGGGCGATCCGGCTTTCTTT. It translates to CASSPRGGDPAFF. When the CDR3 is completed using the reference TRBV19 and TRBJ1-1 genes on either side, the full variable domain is DGGITQSPKYLFRKEGQNVTLSCEQNLNHDAMYWYRQDPGQGLRLIYYSQIVNDFQKGDIAEGYSVSREKKESFPLTVTSAQKNPTAFYLCASSPRGGDPAFFGQGTRLTVV.